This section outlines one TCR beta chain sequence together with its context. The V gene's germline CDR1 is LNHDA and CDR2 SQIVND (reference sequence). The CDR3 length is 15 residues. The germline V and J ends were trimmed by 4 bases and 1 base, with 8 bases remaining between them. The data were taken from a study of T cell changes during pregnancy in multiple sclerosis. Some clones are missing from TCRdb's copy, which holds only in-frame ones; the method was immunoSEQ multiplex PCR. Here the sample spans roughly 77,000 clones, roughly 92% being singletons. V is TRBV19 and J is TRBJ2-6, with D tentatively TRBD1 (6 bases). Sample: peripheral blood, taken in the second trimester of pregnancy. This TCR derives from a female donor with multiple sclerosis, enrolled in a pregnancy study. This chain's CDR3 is CASSTTGSGANVLTF. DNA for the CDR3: TGTGCCAGTAGTACAACAGGGTCTGGGGCCAACGTCCTGACTTTC.